The 25 T cell receptor beta chains below come from one sample, sequenced in a study of graft-versus-host responses after intestinal transplantation. Data came from immunoSEQ multiplex PCR; TCRdb stores just in-frame clones and leaves some out. This sample yields about 40,000 clones, of which approximately 95% are seen a single time; roughly 0.52% belongs to the top ten. Their antigens are not known. The input for sequencing was unstimulated CD8+ T cells sorted from spleen or lymph node cells, taken before transplant. The receptor set was obtained from a human donor who was the organ donor for an intestinal transplant.

The chain is built from TRBV5-5 and TRBJ1-2; D possibly corresponds to TRBD1 (6 bases). V was trimmed by 2 bases and J by 10 bases, leaving 12 bases between them. This CDR3 is 12 amino acids long. Germline assignment: CDR1 SGHKS and CDR2 YYEKEE (reference sequence). Written as DNA, the CDR3 is TGTGCCAGCAGCTTCTACAGGGATGACTACACCTTC. This codes for CASSFYRDDYTF.

The genes are TRBV7-9 and TRBJ2-5; D is possibly TRBD2 (5 bases). With 2 bases removed from V and 4 bases from J, the gap between germline ends came to 8 bases. Germline V lookup: CDR1 SEHNR, CDR2 FQNEAQ (reference sequence). The CDR3 covers 13 residues. The CDR3 DNA is TGTGCCAGCAGCTTATCGGGGTTAGAGACCCAGTACTTC. Protein product: CASSLSGLETQYF.

The chain combines TRBV29-1 with TRBJ2-2; 9 bases fit TRBD1. The V segment lost 6 bases and the J segment 2 bases; nucleotides outside the gene matches: 7. The CDR3 has 15 residues. CDR1 is SQVTM and CDR2 is ANQGSEA in the germline V gene. The CDR3 loop is CSVPGTGYNTGELFF. CDR3 DNA: TGCAGCGTCCCCGGGACAGGGTACAACACCGGGGAGCTGTTTTTT.

The CDR3: CASGTVEQYF. The CDR3 DNA sequence: TGTGCCAGCGGGACAGTCGAGCAGTACTTC. The rearrangement links TRBV27 to TRBJ2-7, with TRBD1 matching 7 bases. CDR1 MNHEY and CDR2 SMNVEV come from the germline V gene (reference sequence). The CDR3 length is 10 residues. V trimming: 8 bases; J trimming: 6 bases; junction bases outside the gene matches: 1.

This chain joins TRBV4-3 and TRBJ1-2, with D possibly being TRBD1 (5 bases). Trimming took off 0 bases at V and 3 bases at J, with 14 bases between the two ends. Germline CDR1 reads LGHNA; CDR2 reads YSLEER. The CDR3 covers 16 residues. Written as DNA, the CDR3 is TGCGCCAGCAGCCAAGACCTGGGGCCCCCGGACTATGGCTACACCTTC. Protein sequence: CASSQDLGPPDYGYTF.

In its sample, this clone was seen once. This chain connects TRBV7-2 to TRBJ2-1; D is uncertain. V gave up 6 bases and J gave up 5 bases, with 5 bases separating them. The V gene's germline CDR1 is SGHTA and CDR2 FQGNSA. The CDR3 sequence is 11 residues long. The CDR3 nucleotides are TGTGCCAGCAGAGGCAACAATGAGCAGTTCTTC. Protein: CASRGNNEQFF.

The table lists this clone with a few counts. This rearrangement joins TRBV7-9 to TRBJ2-7; D call uncertain. The V gene's germline CDR1 is SEHNR and CDR2 FQNEAQ (reference sequence). V was pared by 4 bases and J by 0 bases, with 7 bases between. The CDR3 runs to 13 residues. CDR3 coding DNA: TGTGCCAGCAGCTCGGCAGACTCCTACGAGCAGTACTTC. This codes for CASSSADSYEQYF.

The rearrangement joins TRBV4-1 to TRBJ2-3; 14 positions match TRBD2. CDR1 MGHRA and CDR2 YSYEKL come from the germline V gene. This CDR3 spans 18 amino acids. V shed 2 bases, J shed 6 bases, and the junction held 10 bases outside the gene matches. CDR3 coding DNA: TGCGCCAGCAGCCAACATACGGGACTAGCGGGGGATTTGGATACGCAGTATTTT. Its translation: CASSQHTGLAGDLDTQYF.

This clone was found once. J is TRBJ2-7 and V is TRBV4-2, with D perhaps TRBD1 (5 bases). The CDR3 is 18 amino acids. Germline V gene lookup returns CDR1 LGHNA and CDR2 YNFKEQ. V was shortened by 0 bases and J by 0 bases, with 18 bases between the two germline ends. Written as DNA, the CDR3 is TGTGCCAGCAGCCAAGACCCCATGATATGGGGCCGCTCCTACGAGCAGTACTTC. Protein: CASSQDPMIWGRSYEQYF.

V usage is TRBV27 and J usage is TRBJ2-5; D is undetermined. This CDR3 spans 13 amino acids. CDR1 is MNHEY, CDR2 SMNVEV, per germline (reference sequence). Trimming pared 3 bases from V and 1 base from J, leaving 6 bases between. DNA of the CDR3: TGTGCCAGCAGTTTCGGCGGCCAAGAGACCCAGTACTTC. It encodes CASSFGGQETQYF.

This clone showed up just once. CDR3 nucleotide sequence: TGTGCCAGCAATATAGCGGGGGGGCCTCCCGGGGAGCTGTTTTTT. Its protein product is CASNIAGGPPGELFF. The V and J genes are TRBV6-5 and TRBJ2-2, with 11 bases aligning to TRBD2. V gave up 7 bases and J gave up 6 bases; unmatched junction bases: 7. This CDR3 region has 15 residues. In germline, CDR1 is MNHEY, CDR2 SVGAGI.

In this sample, this clone turned up once. CDR3 sequence: CASSEYGYEQYF. As DNA, the CDR3 is TGTGCCAGCAGTGAGTATGGATACGAGCAGTACTTC. This sequence joins TRBV2 and TRBJ2-7; D gene ambiguous. Germline V lookup: CDR1 SNHLY, CDR2 FYNNEI. V was clipped by 3 bases and J by 4 bases, with 7 bases between them. The CDR3 sequence is 12 residues long.

This sequence joins TRBV4-1 and TRBJ2-1, with D uncertain. The CDR3 is made up of 13 amino acids. Germline CDR1 reads MGHRA; CDR2 reads YSYEKL. V lost 0 bases, J lost 10 bases, and 10 bases lay in between. The CDR3 DNA sequence: TGCGCCAGCAGCCAAGATCCGGCGGAAGAGCAGTTCTTC. It codes for CASSQDPAEEQFF.

This chain's CDR3 is CASSLGPTPASNEQFF. Written as DNA, the CDR3 is TGTGCCAGCAGCTTGGGACCAACCCCCGCTTCCAATGAGCAGTTCTTC. The chain couples TRBV11-2 to TRBJ2-1; either TRBD1 or TRBD2 may fit D (5 bases each). Germline V gene sequence: CDR1 SGHAT, CDR2 FQNNGV. The CDR3 has 16 residues. V dropped 3 bases and J dropped 6 bases, with 18 bases sitting between them.

The CDR3 sequence: CASSPPGSGNTIYF. The CDR3 nucleotides are TGTGCCAGCTCACCACCAGGCTCTGGAAACACCATATATTTT. V gene TRBV18 combines with J gene TRBJ1-3; the D is unclear. V shed 0 bases and J shed 0 bases, with 3 bases lying between them. The CDR3 is 14 residues long. Germline CDR1 and CDR2: KGHSH and LQKENI.

This chain connects TRBV5-1 to TRBJ2-7, with D perhaps TRBD2 (6 bases). CDR1 SGHRS and CDR2 YFSETQ come from the germline V gene. This CDR3 comprises 11 residues. Trimming shortened V by 6 bases and J by 5 bases, and 9 bases separated the two germline ends. The CDR3 nucleotides read TGCGCCAGCACGCGGGGCCACGAGCAGTACTTC. Translation: CASTRGHEQYF. The entire variable domain, with the rest obtained from reference TRBV5-1 and TRBJ2-7, is as follows: KAGVTQTPRYLIKTRGQQVTLSCSPISGHRSVSWYQQTPGQGLQFLFEYFSETQRNKGNFPGRFSGRQFSNSRSEMNVSTLELGDSALYLCASTRGHEQYFGPGTRLTVT.

The chain combines TRBV4-1 with TRBJ2-1, with 8 bases matching TRBD2. V was pared by 2 bases and J by 4 bases, with 10 bases of the junction left unmatched. CDR1 MGHRA and CDR2 YSYEKL come from the germline V gene. This CDR3 comprises 17 residues. The CDR3: CASSQLVAGLGYNEQFF. DNA for the CDR3: TGCGCCAGCAGCCAACTCGTAGCGGGACTGGGGTACAATGAGCAGTTCTTC.

The chain couples TRBV6-1 to TRBJ2-3; D unclear. This CDR3 spans 12 amino acids. Germline-derived CDR1 and CDR2 are MNHNS and SASEGT. V lost 5 bases and J lost 2, with 5 bases in between. The CDR3 is CASSSYTDTQYF. In DNA, the CDR3 is TGTGCCAGCAGTTCCTACACAGATACGCAGTATTTT.

This chain joins TRBV5-1 and TRBJ2-3; D ambiguous. Germline V gives CDR1 SGHRS, CDR2 YFSETQ. CDR3 length: 13 residues. With 4 bases removed from V and 1 base from J, the gap between germline ends came to 7 bases. CDR3 coding DNA: TGCGCCAGCAGCCCCCGGCGCACAGATACGCAGTATTTT. Its translation: CASSPRRTDTQYF.

The genes are TRBV7-9 and TRBJ1-1, with D possibly being TRBD1 (5 bases). Germline CDR1 is SEHNR and CDR2 is FQNEAQ (reference sequence). This CDR3 region has 15 residues. Trimming left V 4 bases short and J 3 bases short, with 15 bases between. The CDR3 loop is CASSSSRVGDTEAFF. The CDR3 DNA reads TGTGCCAGCAGCTCCTCCAGGGTCGGGGACACTGAAGCTTTCTTT.

The CDR3 region is CASSLVGQGIFSETQYF. The CDR3 region has the DNA TGTGCCAGCAGCTTAGTTGGACAGGGAATTTTCTCGGAGACCCAGTACTTC. The gene calls are TRBV7-9 and TRBJ2-5, with TRBD1 matching 8 bases. Germline V lookup: CDR1 SEHNR, CDR2 FQNEAQ (reference sequence). After removal of 1 base from V and 5 bases from J, the junction contained 12 bases not matched to a gene. The CDR3 covers 17 residues.

The chain links TRBV19 to TRBJ1-1; D remains ambiguous. Germline CDR1 reads LNHDA; CDR2 reads SQIVND (reference sequence). The V end lost 1 base, the J end lost 1 base, and 7 bases lay between the germline ends. CDR3 length: 14 residues. As DNA, the CDR3 is TGTGCCAGTAGTATAGGGCGGAAGAACACTGAAGCTTTCTTT. It encodes CASSIGRKNTEAFF.

The gene calls are TRBV5-6 and TRBJ2-7, with 9 bases fitting TRBD2. The germline V gene encodes CDR1 SGHDT and CDR2 YYEEEE. The V segment lost 7 bases and the J segment 2 bases; nucleotides outside the gene matches: 19. The CDR3 extends over 18 amino acids. The CDR3 region is CASGSTLIAGAHTYEQYF. The CDR3 DNA sequence: TGTGCCAGCGGCTCGACCCTAATAGCGGGGGCACATACCTACGAGCAGTACTTC.

The CDR3 DNA sequence: TGCGCCAGCAACCCTTTTGGGACCGCCATCTACGAGCAGTACTTC. Translated: CASNPFGTAIYEQYF. J is TRBJ2-7 and V is TRBV5-1, with D perhaps assigned TRBD1 or TRBD2 (5 bases each). Germline-derived CDR1 and CDR2 are SGHRS and YFSETQ. Trimming pared 6 bases from V and 3 bases from J, leaving 19 bases between. This CDR3 comprises 15 residues.

This clone was seen a single time. The V and J genes are TRBV11-2 and TRBJ2-7, with 7 bases identical to TRBD1. This CDR3 is 14 amino acids long. The germline V gene has CDR1 SGHAT and CDR2 FQNNGV. The V segment lost 0 bases and the J segment 2 bases; nucleotides outside the gene matches: 1. For the CDR3, the DNA is TGTGCCAGCAGCTTAGAGACAGGGACCTACGAGCAGTACTTC. It translates to CASSLETGTYEQYF.